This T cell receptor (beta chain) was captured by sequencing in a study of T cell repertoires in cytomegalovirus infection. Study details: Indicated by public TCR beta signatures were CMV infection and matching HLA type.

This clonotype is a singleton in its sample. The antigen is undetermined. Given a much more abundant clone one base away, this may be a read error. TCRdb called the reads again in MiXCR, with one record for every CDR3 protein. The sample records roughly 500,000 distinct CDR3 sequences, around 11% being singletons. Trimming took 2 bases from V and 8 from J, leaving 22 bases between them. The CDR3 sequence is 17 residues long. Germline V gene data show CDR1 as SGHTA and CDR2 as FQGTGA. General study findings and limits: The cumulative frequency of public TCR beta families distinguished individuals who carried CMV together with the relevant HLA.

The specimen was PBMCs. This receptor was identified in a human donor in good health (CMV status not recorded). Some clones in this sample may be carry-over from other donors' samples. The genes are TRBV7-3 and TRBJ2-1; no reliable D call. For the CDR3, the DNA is TGTGCCAGCAGCTTATATCCCCCCGGAGTCCCTGTTGATGAGCAGTTCTTC. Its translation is CASSLYPPGVPVDEQFF.